A selection of T cell receptor beta chains follows, all from one sample in a study of cytomegalovirus exposure and HLA in healthy donors. The table came from immunoSEQ multiplex PCR; TCRdb's copy has only in-frame clones and leaves some out. This sample has some 98,000 clones, with around 80% found just once. The sample comprised PBMCs. These receptors were collected from a man in his late teens or twenties in good health and CMV-seropositive. The CDR3 runs from the conserved cysteine through the conserved F or W. A D gene is named only where the DNA matches it firmly. Not all rows give a size; the values are once, few, many and, for expanded clones, a class.

clone_size	v_call	j_call	d_call	cdr3_aa	cdr3_nt
once	TRBV28	TRBJ1-2	NA	CASTPEGYGYTF	TGTGCCAGCACCCCCGAGGGCTATGGCTACACCTTC
NA	TRBV5-1	TRBJ2-3	TRBD2	CASREAGGLPGDTQYF	TGCGCCAGCAGAGAAGCGGGGGGGCTTCCTGGAGATACGCAGTATTTT
NA	TRBV6-4	TRBJ2-3	TRBD2	CASSERGDTDTQYF	TGTGCCAGCAGTGAGCGGGGGGACACAGATACGCAGTATTTT
NA	TRBV6-1	TRBJ2-4	NA	CASAGGGAAKNIQYF	TGTGCCAGCGCAGGAGGGGGGGCGGCCAAAAACATTCAGTACTTC
NA	TRBV28	TRBJ2-7	TRBD2	CASATSGPYEQYF	TGTGCCAGCGCGACTAGCGGCCCCTACGAGCAGTACTTC
NA	TRBV5-1	TRBJ2-3	NA	CASSLDSTTDTQYF	TGCGCCAGCAGCTTGGACTCCACCACAGATACGCAGTATTTT
once	TRBV28	TRBJ1-6	TRBD1	CVSSLTTGLGNSPLHF	TGTGTCAGCAGTCTGACGACAGGGTTGGGCAATTCACCCCTCCACTTT
NA	TRBV19	TRBJ1-1	TRBD1	CASSIEGTGPDTEAFF	TGTGCCAGTAGTATAGAAGGGACAGGGCCTGACACTGAAGCTTTCTTT
once	TRBV5-1	TRBJ2-6	NA	CASSVAATGSGANVLTF	TGCGCCAGCAGCGTTGCCGCCACAGGGTCCGGGGCCAACGTCCTGACTTTC
NA	TRBV27	TRBJ2-7	TRBD2	CASSVAGTYEQYF	TGTGCCAGCAGCGTAGCGGGGACCTACGAGCAGTACTTC
NA	TRBV28	TRBJ2-7	NA	CASSTRSYEQYF	TGTGCCAGCAGCACCCGGTCCTACGAGCAGTACTTC
NA	TRBV25-1	TRBJ1-2	NA	CASSELVEEVYGYTF	TGTGCCAGCAGTGAATTGGTAGAGGAGGTCTATGGCTACACCTTC
NA	TRBV28	TRBJ2-5	TRBD2	CASSPSSGGATRTQYF	TGTGCCAGCAGTCCCTCTAGCGGGGGAGCCACAAGGACCCAGTACTTC
NA	TRBV6-5	TRBJ2-3	NA	CASGYLSRPDTQYF	TGTGCCAGCGGGTACTTATCCAGGCCAGATACGCAGTATTTT
NA	TRBV10-3	TRBJ1-2	NA	CAISESRESYGYTF	TGTGCCATCAGTGAGTCGAGGGAAAGCTATGGCTACACCTTC
NA	TRBV28	TRBJ1-5	NA	CAIRGSAAINQPQHF	TGTGCCATCCGGGGGAGCGCTGCGATCAATCAGCCCCAGCATTTT
few	TRBV7-9	TRBJ1-1	TRBD1	CASSKDRASTEAFF	TGTGCCAGCAGCAAGGACAGGGCGAGCACTGAAGCTTTCTTT
once	TRBV5-1	TRBJ2-7	NA	CASSWGLGTYEQYF	TGCGCCAGCAGCTGGGGCCTGGGCACCTACGAGCAGTACTTC
NA	TRBV10-3	TRBJ1-1	NA	CAISGAGGSTEAFF	TGTGCCATCAGTGGGGCCGGCGGGAGCACTGAAGCTTTCTTT
NA	TRBV5-1	TRBJ2-7	NA	CASSPKHGPTYEQYF	TGCGCCAGCAGCCCCAAGCACGGTCCTACCTACGAGCAGTACTTC